A single sample gave rise to the 12 T cell receptor beta chains below, sequenced in a study of neoadjuvant anti-PD-1 for oral cavity cancer. Sequencing used immunoSEQ multiplex PCR; TCRdb keeps in-frame clones, though not all of them. Among over 65,000 clones listed, approximately 85% were seen once. Time point: after neoadjuvant nivolumab, at surgical resection. The sequencing here drew on PBMCs, taken after nivolumab (anti-PD-1) treatment. These receptors originate from a person between 35 and 79 years old with oral cavity squamous cell carcinoma.

The rearrangement links TRBV2 to TRBJ2-7; 7 nucleotides agree with TRBD1. Germline V gene lookup returns CDR1 SNHLY and CDR2 FYNNEI. The V gene end was trimmed by 8 bases and the J gene end by 2 bases; junction bases not matched to a gene: 15. The CDR3 runs 16 residues. This chain's CDR3 is CASSGLPGQNPYEQYF. In DNA form, the CDR3 reads TGTGCCAGCTCCGGACTCCCGGGACAGAACCCCTACGAGCAGTACTTC.

The chain employs TRBV10-2 and TRBJ1-5; TRBD1 matches at 7 bases. The CDR3 runs to 12 residues. Germline V gene lookup returns CDR1 WSHSY and CDR2 SAAADI. V trimming: 9 bases; J trimming: 6 bases; junction bases outside the gene matches: 5. In DNA form, the CDR3 reads TGCGCCAGTAAGGGGGCGGGTCAGCCCCAGCATTTT. As protein: CASKGAGQPQHF.

V gene TRBV25-1 combines with J gene TRBJ2-7, with TRBD1 matching 9 bases. Per germline, CDR1 MGHDK and CDR2 SYGVNS. This CDR3 is 13 amino acids long. The trim removed 4 bases at V and 5 bases at J, leaving 3 bases unmatched. In nucleotides, the CDR3 is TGTGCCAGCAGTGGGACAGGGGTCAACGAGCAGTACTTC. This translates into CASSGTGVNEQYF.

This clone was counted a single time. The chain couples TRBV9 to TRBJ2-2; 7 bases line up with TRBD2. The V segment lost 0 bases and the J segment 7 bases; nucleotides outside the gene matches: 6. Germline values: CDR1 SGDLS, CDR2 YYNGEE. The CDR3 runs to 15 residues. CDR3 sequence (DNA): TGTGCCAGCAGCGTAGGGGGAGGGCCTGGCGGGGAGCTGTTTTTT. It translates to CASSVGGGPGGELFF. Together with reference TRBV9 and TRBJ2-2, the CDR3 gives the full variable domain: DSGVTQTPKHLITATGQRVTLRCSPRSGDLSVYWYQQSLDQGLQFLIQYYNGEERAKGNILERFSAQQFPDLHSELNLSSLELGDSALYFCASSVGGGPGGELFFGEGSRLTVL.

J is TRBJ2-3 and V is TRBV2; 9 bases line up with TRBD1. Trimming removed 7 bases from V and 1 base from J; junction bases left unmatched: 6. Per germline, CDR1 SNHLY and CDR2 FYNNEI. The CDR3 is 15 residues long. Written as DNA, the CDR3 is TGTGCCAGCATGATTAGGGACAGGGGCACAGATACGCAGTATTTT. It encodes CASMIRDRGTDTQYF.

The gene calls are TRBV5-4 and TRBJ2-7, with TRBD1 matching over 8 bases. V was pared by 4 bases and J by 0 bases, with 6 bases of the junction left unmatched. CDR3 length equals 15 residues. Germline CDR1 and CDR2: SGHNT and YYREEE (reference sequence). For the CDR3, the DNA is TGTGCCAGCAGCCCTCGGACAGGGATCTCCTACGAGCAGTACTTC. Encoded protein: CASSPRTGISYEQYF.

The genes are TRBV7-2 and TRBJ2-3; tentatively, D is TRBD2 (6 bases). The CDR3 sequence is 13 residues long. Trimming shortened V by 8 bases and J by 3 bases, and 12 bases separated the two germline ends. Germline CDR1 reads SGHTA; CDR2 reads FQGNSA. The CDR3 spells CASGRLVTDTQYF. CDR3 nucleotides: TGTGCCAGCGGCCGACTAGTAACAGATACGCAGTATTTT.

In DNA form, the CDR3 reads TGCAGCGTCCGGAACACCGGGGAGCTGTTTTTT. Protein sequence: CSVRNTGELFF. The chain recombines TRBV29-1 with TRBJ2-2; D not certain. Trimming removed 6 bases from V and 1 base from J, with 3 bases in between. Germline assignment: CDR1 SQVTM and CDR2 ANQGSEA. There are 11 residues in the CDR3.

The chain couples TRBV6-5 to TRBJ2-7; D remains ambiguous. The V and J ends lost 7 bases and 0 bases respectively, with 13 bases between them. Germline loops: CDR1 MNHEY, CDR2 SVGAGI. This CDR3 is built from 14 residues. The CDR3 protein is CASTGRDTSYEQYF. CDR3 nucleotides: TGTGCCAGCACCGGAAGGGATACCTCCTACGAGCAGTACTTC.

The rearrangement uses TRBV9 and TRBJ2-2, with 11 bases fitting TRBD2. Germline CDR1 and CDR2: SGDLS and YYNGEE. The CDR3 loop spans 16 amino acids. Trimming removed 1 base from V and 5 bases from J; junction bases left unmatched: 4. The CDR3 region has the DNA TGTGCCAGCAGCGTACTAGCGGGAGGAAAGACCGGGGAGCTGTTTTTT. Its protein product is CASSVLAGGKTGELFF.

The rearrangement links TRBV5-1 to TRBJ2-7; 9 bases align to TRBD1. This CDR3 contains 15 residues. The ends lost 0 bases at V and 6 bases at J; junction bases unmatched: 7. Germline V gene sequence: CDR1 SGHRS, CDR2 YFSETQ. CDR3 protein: CASSLGDRVFPEQYF. The CDR3 nucleotides read TGCGCCAGCAGCTTGGGGGACAGGGTTTTCCCCGAGCAGTACTTC.

The chain uses TRBV28 and TRBJ2-7; D may be TRBD1 (5 bases). V gave up 4 bases and J gave up 0 bases, with 7 bases separating them. Germline loops: CDR1 MDHEN, CDR2 SYDVKM. The CDR3 spans 13 residues. The CDR3 nucleotides are TGTGCCAGCAGTTACAGGAGCTCCTACGAGCAGTACTTC. Translated: CASSYRSSYEQYF. Looking up the rest from reference TRBV28 and TRBJ2-7 gives the full variable domain: DVKVTQSSRYLVKRTGEKVFLECVQDMDHENMFWYRQDPGLGLRLIYFSYDVKMKEKGDIPEGYSVSREKKERFSLILESASTNQTSMYLCASSYRSSYEQYFGPGTRLTVT.